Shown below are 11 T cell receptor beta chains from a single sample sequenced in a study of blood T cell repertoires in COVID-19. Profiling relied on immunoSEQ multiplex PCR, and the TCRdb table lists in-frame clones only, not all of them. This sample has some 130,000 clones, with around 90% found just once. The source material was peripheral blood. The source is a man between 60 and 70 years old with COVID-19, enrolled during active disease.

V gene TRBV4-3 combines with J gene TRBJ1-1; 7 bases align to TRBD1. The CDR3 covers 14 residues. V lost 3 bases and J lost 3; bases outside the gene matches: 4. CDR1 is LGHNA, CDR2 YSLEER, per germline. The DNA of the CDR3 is TGCGCCAGCAGCCACGTTGACAGGGACACTGAAGCTTTCTTT. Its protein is CASSHVDRDTEAFF.

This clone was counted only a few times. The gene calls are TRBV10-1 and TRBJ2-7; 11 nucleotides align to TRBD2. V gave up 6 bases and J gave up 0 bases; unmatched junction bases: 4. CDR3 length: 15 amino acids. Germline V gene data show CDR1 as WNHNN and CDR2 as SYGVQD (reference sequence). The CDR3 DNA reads TGCGCCAGCAGCGGAACTAGCGGGAGCTCCTACGAGCAGTACTTC. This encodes CASSGTSGSSYEQYF.

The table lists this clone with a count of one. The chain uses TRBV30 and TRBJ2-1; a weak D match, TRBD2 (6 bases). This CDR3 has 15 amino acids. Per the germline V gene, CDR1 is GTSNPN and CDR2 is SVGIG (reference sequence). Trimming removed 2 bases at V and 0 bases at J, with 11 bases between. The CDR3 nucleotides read TGTGCCTGGAGTCGGGACTTCAGCTCCTACAATGAGCAGTTCTTC. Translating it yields CAWSRDFSSYNEQFF.

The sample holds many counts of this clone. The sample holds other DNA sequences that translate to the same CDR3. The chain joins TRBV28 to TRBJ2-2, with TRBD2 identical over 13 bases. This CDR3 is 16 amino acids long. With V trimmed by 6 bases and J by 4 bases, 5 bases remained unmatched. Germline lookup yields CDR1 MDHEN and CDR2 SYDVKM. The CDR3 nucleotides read TGTGCCAGCAGAACCGGACTAGCGGGAGTCACCGGGGAGCTGTTTTTT. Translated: CASRTGLAGVTGELFF.

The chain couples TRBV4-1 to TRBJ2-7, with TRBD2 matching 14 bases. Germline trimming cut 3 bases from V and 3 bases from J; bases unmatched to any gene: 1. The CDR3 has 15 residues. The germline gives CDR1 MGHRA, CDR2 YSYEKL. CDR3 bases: TGCGCCAGCAGCCATGGACTAGCGGGAGGCTACGAGCAGTACTTC. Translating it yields CASSHGLAGGYEQYF.

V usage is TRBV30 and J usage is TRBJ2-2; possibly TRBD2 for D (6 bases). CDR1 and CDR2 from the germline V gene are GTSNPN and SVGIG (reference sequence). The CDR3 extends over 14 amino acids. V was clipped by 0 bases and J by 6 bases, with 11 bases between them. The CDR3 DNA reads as TGTGCCTGGAGTGTCCCGGGACTTTCCGGGGAGCTGTTTTTT. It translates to CAWSVPGLSGELFF.

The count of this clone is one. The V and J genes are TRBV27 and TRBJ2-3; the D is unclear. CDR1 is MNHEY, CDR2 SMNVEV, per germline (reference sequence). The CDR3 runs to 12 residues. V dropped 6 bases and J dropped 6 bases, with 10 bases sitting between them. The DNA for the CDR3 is TGTGCCAGCAGGGGCCCCGCTGATACGCAGTATTTT. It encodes CASRGPADTQYF.

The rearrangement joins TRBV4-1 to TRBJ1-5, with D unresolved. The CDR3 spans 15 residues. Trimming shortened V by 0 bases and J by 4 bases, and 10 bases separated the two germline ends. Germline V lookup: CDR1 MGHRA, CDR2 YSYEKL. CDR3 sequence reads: CASSQDVGENQPQHF. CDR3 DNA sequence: TGCGCCAGCAGCCAAGATGTTGGGGAGAATCAGCCCCAGCATTTT.

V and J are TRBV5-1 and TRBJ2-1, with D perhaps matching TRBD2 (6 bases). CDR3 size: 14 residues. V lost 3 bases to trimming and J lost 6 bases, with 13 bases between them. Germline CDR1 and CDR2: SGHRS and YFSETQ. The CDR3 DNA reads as TGCGCCAGCAGCTCCCCCGGGAGCCTCAATGAGCAGTTCTTC. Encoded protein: CASSSPGSLNEQFF.

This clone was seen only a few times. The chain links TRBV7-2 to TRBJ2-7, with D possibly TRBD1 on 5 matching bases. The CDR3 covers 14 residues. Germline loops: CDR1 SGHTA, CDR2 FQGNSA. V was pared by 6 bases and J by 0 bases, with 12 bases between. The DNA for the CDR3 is TGTGCCAGCAGACCCGGACACCTCTCCTACGAGCAGTACTTC. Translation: CASRPGHLSYEQYF.

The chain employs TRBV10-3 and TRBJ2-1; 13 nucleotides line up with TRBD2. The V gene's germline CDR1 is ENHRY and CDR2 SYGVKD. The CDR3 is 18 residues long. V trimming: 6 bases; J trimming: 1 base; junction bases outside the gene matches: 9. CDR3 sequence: CAISGTSGKGGSYNEQFF. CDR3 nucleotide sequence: TGTGCCATCAGCGGGACTAGCGGGAAAGGTGGGTCCTACAATGAGCAGTTCTTC.